These T cell receptor beta chains were read from a single sample in a study of blood T cell repertoires in COVID-19. Sequenced by immunoSEQ multiplex PCR; TCRdb stores in-frame clones only, minus some. The top ten clones hold 1.5% to 2% of a sample with about 480,000 clones, approximately 90% of them seen once. The sequenced sample consisted of PBMCs or T cells enriched from blood (not recorded which). Receptor source: a woman aged 40-49 years who had recovered from COVID-19. The CDR3 runs from the conserved cysteine through the conserved F or W. A D gene is named only where the DNA matches it firmly. Some rows have no size entry. The others give once, few or many, or a class for an expanded clone.

clone_size | j_call | v_call | d_call | cdr3_aa | cdr3_nt
NA | TRBJ2-3 | TRBV5-6 | NA | CASSLGPGDTQYF | TGTGCCAGCAGCTTGGGCCCCGGGGATACGCAGTATTTT
NA | TRBJ1-2 | TRBV3-1/TRBV3-2 | NA | CASSSQDKAIGYGYTF | TGTGCCAGCAGCTCCCAGGACAAGGCGATTGGCTATGGCTACACCTTC
once | TRBJ2-7 | TRBV7-8 | TRBD2 | CASSWTSGDYEQYF | TGTGCCAGCAGCTGGACTAGTGGGGACTACGAGCAGTACTTC
NA | TRBJ2-5 | TRBV10-1 | TRBD1 | CASSESQGGAETQYF | TGCGCCAGCAGTGAGTCACAAGGGGGCGCAGAGACCCAGTACTTC
NA | TRBJ1-3 | TRBV18 | TRBD1 | CASSPSLQGFGNTIYF | TGTGCCAGCTCACCCTCCTTACAGGGGTTTGGAAACACCATATATTTT
NA | TRBJ1-2 | TRBV28 | NA | CASRWGGAYYGYTF | TGTGCCAGCAGGTGGGGGGGGGCCTACTATGGCTACACCTTC
NA | TRBJ1-5 | TRBV3-1/TRBV3-2 | NA | CASSQGSADSNQPQHF | TGTGCCAGCAGCCAAGGGAGCGCGGATAGCAATCAGCCCCAGCATTTT
NA | TRBJ1-1 | TRBV12-3/TRBV12-4 | TRBD1 | CASSYTTGEAFF | TGTGCCAGCAGTTACACGACAGGGGAAGCTTTCTTT
NA | TRBJ2-2 | TRBV27 | TRBD1 | CASSPKDRGAGELFF | TGTGCCAGCAGCCCTAAGGACAGGGGTGCCGGGGAGCTGTTTTTT
NA | TRBJ1-1 | TRBV5-1 | NA | CASSSVADTGKTFF | TGCGCCAGCTCCTCGGTTGCGGACACTGGAAAAACTTTCTTT
NA | TRBJ1-5 | TRBV19 | TRBD1 | CASRKDRGNQPQHF | TGTGCCAGTAGGAAGGACAGGGGCAATCAGCCCCAGCATTTT
NA | TRBJ2-1 | TRBV21-1 | NA | CATPDRGPPPYNEQFF | TGTGCCACCCCGGACAGGGGCCCCCCTCCATACAATGAGCAGTTCTTC
NA | TRBJ2-2 | TRBV27 | NA | CASSHKNTGELFF | TGTGCCAGCAGTCACAAGAACACCGGGGAGCTGTTTTTT
NA | TRBJ2-1 | TRBV30 | TRBD2 | CAWSVTPLAGVKDEQFF | TGTGCCTGGAGTGTAACCCCACTAGCGGGAGTTAAGGATGAGCAGTTCTTC
NA | TRBJ2-7 | TRBV6-2/TRBV6-3 | TRBD2 | CASSFPTSGTLSYEQYF | TGTGCCAGCAGTTTCCCGACTAGCGGGACGCTCTCCTACGAGCAGTACTTC
NA | TRBJ1-4 | TRBV19 | NA | CATPARQENEKLFF | TGTGCCACACCAGCCCGACAGGAGAATGAAAAACTGTTTTTT
few | TRBJ1-2 | TRBV2 | TRBD1 | CASSDTGAVHGYTF | TGTGCCAGCAGTGACACAGGGGCGGTACATGGCTACACCTTC
NA | TRBJ2-1 | TRBV6-1 | NA | CASSDDRTNNEQFF | TGTGCCAGCAGTGACGATCGTACTAACAATGAGCAGTTCTTC
NA | TRBJ1-4 | TRBV13 | TRBD1 | CASSIRGWGEKLFF | TGTGCCAGCAGCATCAGGGGGTGGGGAGAAAAACTGTTTTTT
NA | TRBJ2-5 | TRBV7-2 | NA | CASSLSSGQETQYF | TGTGCCAGCAGCTTAAGTAGCGGACAAGAGACCCAGTACTTC
NA | TRBJ2-1 | TRBV7-2 | TRBD2 | CASSLAWEGEYNEQFF | TGTGCCAGCAGCTTAGCGTGGGAGGGCGAGTACAATGAGCAGTTCTTC
NA | TRBJ2-4 | TRBV13 | NA | CASSERSSGKNIQYF | TGTGCCAGCAGCGAAAGGTCTTCGGGCAAAAACATTCAGTACTTC
once | TRBJ2-5 | TRBV2 | NA | CASSEVRSETQYF | TGTGCCAGCAGTGAAGTGCGTTCAGAGACCCAGTACTTC
NA | TRBJ2-5 | TRBV25-1 | TRBD2 | CASSELGTSRWETQYF | TGTGCCAGCAGTGAATTGGGGACTAGCAGATGGGAGACCCAGTACTTC
NA | TRBJ1-2 | TRBV7-9 | NA | CASSKQEFGYTF | TGTGCCAGCAGCAAACAGGAATTTGGCTACACCTTC
NA | TRBJ1-1 | TRBV9 | TRBD1 | CASSKTGHGVGTEAFF | TGTGCCAGCAGCAAGACAGGGCATGGTGTGGGCACTGAAGCTTTCTTT
NA | TRBJ2-7 | TRBV7-6 | NA | CASSLAQGVDEQYF | TGTGCCAGCAGCTTAGCGCAGGGTGTCGACGAGCAGTACTTC
NA | TRBJ2-3 | TRBV2 | NA | CASSESWAVRSTDTQYF | TGTGCCAGCAGTGAAAGTTGGGCCGTAAGAAGCACAGATACGCAGTATTTT
once | TRBJ2-2 | TRBV7-8 | NA | CASSIHTNTGELFF | TGTGCCAGCAGCATACACACGAACACCGGGGAGCTGTTTTTT
few | TRBJ2-7 | TRBV4-1 | TRBD2 | CASSQDEVLAGVYEQYF | TGCGCCAGCAGCCAAGATGAGGTCCTAGCGGGAGTCTACGAGCAGTACTTC
NA | TRBJ1-1 | TRBV11-2 | TRBD1 | CASSLGQGARSTEAFF | TGTGCCAGCAGCTTAGGGCAGGGGGCGCGAAGCACTGAAGCTTTCTTT
few | TRBJ1-6 | TRBV19 | TRBD1 | CASKPTGAGNSPLHF | TGTGCCAGTAAGCCGACAGGGGCTGGAAATTCACCCCTCCACTTT
NA | TRBJ1-4 | TRBV15 | NA | CATSRGAPGEKLFF | TGTGCCACCAGCAGAGGCGCCCCCGGTGAAAAACTGTTTTTT
NA | TRBJ2-2 | TRBV9 | NA | CASSVRLTYTGELFF | TGTGCCAGCAGCGTGCGACTAACGTACACCGGGGAGCTGTTTTTT
NA | TRBJ2-1 | TRBV25-1 | TRBD2 | CASSEIFGTSGSNEQFF | TGTGCCAGCAGTGAAATATTTGGGACTAGCGGCTCTAATGAGCAGTTCTTC
NA | TRBJ1-1 | TRBV4-3 | NA | CASSPAGLHTEAFF | TGCGCCAGCAGCCCCGCTGGACTGCACACTGAAGCTTTCTTT
NA | TRBJ2-7 | TRBV6-5 | NA | CASSYSTAYEQYF | TGTGCCAGCAGTTACTCAACAGCCTACGAGCAGTACTTC